Below are 26 T cell receptor beta chains sequenced from a single sample in a study of T-cell memory formation after mild COVID-19. TCRdb reanalysed the 5' RACE reads using MiXCR and keeps one entry per CDR3 protein. The sample has around 340,000 distinct CDR3 sequences; approximately 21% are singletons. Material for sequencing was PBMCs or a T cell subset sorted from them (not recorded which). Receptor source: an adult woman who had mild COVID-19 (a few samples of this study predate the infection). Cell type and time point are not known.

This chain joins TRBV28 and TRBJ2-7; D perhaps matches TRBD1 (5 bases). Germline V gene data show CDR1 as MDHEN and CDR2 as SYDVKM. The CDR3 is made up of 13 amino acids. V was shortened by 11 bases and J by 3 bases, with 17 bases between the two germline ends. In DNA, the CDR3 is TGTGCCGGAGCCAGGCAGGGTGGCTACGAGCAGTACTTC. Protein product: CAGARQGGYEQYF.

This clonotype was picked up a small number of times. The chain has TRBV4-3 and TRBJ1-4, with D hard to call. This CDR3 contains 15 residues. Germline CDR1 reads LGHNA; CDR2 reads YSLEER. V was cut by 4 bases and J by 0 bases, with 9 bases left in between. DNA for the CDR3: TGCGCCAGCAGCCTTACGTGGGCAACTAATGAAAAACTGTTTTTT. It codes for CASSLTWATNEKLFF.

The chain carries TRBV28 and TRBJ2-5; no definite D call. This CDR3 spans 10 amino acids. In germline, CDR1 is MDHEN, CDR2 SYDVKM. The V end was cut by 6 bases, the J end by 6 bases, with 5 bases between. CDR3 nucleotide sequence: TGTGCCAGCAGGGGCCAGACCCAGTACTTC. Its protein is CASRGQTQYF.

The rearrangement links TRBV20-1 to TRBJ2-7, with TRBD2 matching 9 bases. The junction had 12 bases not matched to a gene; V was cut back by 0 bases and J by 3 bases. This CDR3 contains 17 residues. Germline CDR1 DFQATT, CDR2 SNEGSKA (reference sequence). The CDR3 DNA sequence: TGCAGTGCTAGAGATCATTTTTTGCCTAGCGGGAACTACGAGCAGTACTTC. Its protein product is CSARDHFLPSGNYEQYF.

This clonotype was picked up a small number of times. The chain links TRBV2 to TRBJ2-4, with 7 bases that match TRBD1. The trim removed 1 base at V and 1 base at J, leaving 1 base unmatched. CDR1 and CDR2 (germline): SNHLY, FYNNEI. CDR3 length: 15 residues. CDR3 DNA: TGTGCCAGCAGTGAAGAGGGGGCGGCCAAAAACATTCAGTACTTC. This encodes CASSEEGAAKNIQYF.

This sequence joins TRBV3-1 and TRBJ1-1, with D perhaps matching TRBD1 (6 bases). The germline V gene has CDR1 LGHDT and CDR2 YNNKEL (reference sequence). V lost 1 base to trimming and J lost 11 bases, with 17 bases between them. This CDR3 comprises 14 residues. The CDR3 DNA sequence: TGTGCCAGCAGCCAAGTTTCAGGGGACTCGAAGGCTTTCTTT. It specifies CASSQVSGDSKAFF.

The chain employs TRBV5-1 and TRBJ2-2, with D unresolved. This CDR3 region has 15 residues. Per the germline V gene, CDR1 is SGHRS and CDR2 is YFSETQ. V shed 1 base and J shed 4 bases, with 11 bases lying between them. CDR3: CASSLPSGVTGELFF. In nucleotides, the CDR3 is TGCGCCAGCAGCTTGCCTAGTGGCGTCACCGGGGAGCTGTTTTTT.

This chain connects TRBV29-1 to TRBJ1-6; a weak D match, TRBD1 (5 bases). This CDR3 is built from 13 residues. Germline-derived CDR1 and CDR2 are SQVTM and ANQGSEA. V lost 6 bases and J 9 bases, leaving 15 bases between the germline ends. CDR3 nucleotide sequence: TGCAGCGTCAAAACGGGGGAGGGTTCACCCCTCCACTTT. As protein: CSVKTGEGSPLHF.

DNA of the CDR3: TGTGCCACCAGTGATCACCATAGACCCTACAATGAGCAGTTCTTC. Its translation: CATSDHHRPYNEQFF. V and J are TRBV24-1 and TRBJ2-1; D uncertain. Germline CDR1 is KGHDR and CDR2 is SFDVKD. The CDR3 extends over 15 amino acids. The V end was cut by 3 bases, the J end by 2 bases, with 10 bases between.

In its sample, this clonotype was seen a few times. The chain links TRBV5-5 to TRBJ1-2; D is unresolved. Between the trimmed V and J ends, which lost 6 bases and 4 bases, there was a span of 22 bases. This CDR3 region has 16 residues. Germline CDR1 SGHKS, CDR2 YYEKEE (reference sequence). For the CDR3, the DNA is TGTGCCAGCAACGGATTTGAGGCAGGAGGTTTCTATGGCTACACCTTC. This sequence encodes CASNGFEAGGFYGYTF. The full variable domain, completed using reference TRBV5-5 and TRBJ1-2, is DAGVTQSPTHLIKTRGQQVTLRCSPISGHKSVSWYQQVLGQGPQFIFQYYEKEERGRGNFPDRFSARQFPNYSSELNVNALLLGDSALYLCASNGFEAGGFYGYTFGSGTRLTVV.

V gene TRBV15 combines with J gene TRBJ1-1; D gene ambiguous. CDR3 length: 15 amino acids. V lost 8 bases and J lost 2, with 18 bases in between. The germline V gene encodes CDR1 LNHNV and CDR2 YYDKDF (reference sequence). The CDR3 DNA is TGTGCCACCGCGGATGGCCTCCTGGTTAACACTGAAGCTTTCTTT. Translating gives CATADGLLVNTEAFF.

The chain recombines TRBV12-3 or TRBV12-4 with TRBJ2-7; D gene ambiguous. V was clipped by 1 base and J by 0 bases, with 10 bases between them. The CDR3 totals 15 residues. The CDR3, as DNA: TGTGCCAGCAGTTTAGACGGGCTAAGCTCCTACGAGCAGTACTTC. This sequence encodes CASSLDGLSSYEQYF.

This chain uses TRBV15 with TRBJ1-5; 10 nucleotides match TRBD1. CDR3 size: 17 residues. Germline V gives CDR1 LNHNV, CDR2 YYDKDF (reference sequence). V lost 5 bases and J lost 4; bases outside the gene matches: 11. CDR3 sequence (DNA): TGTGCCACCAGCCCTACCGGGGGGACAGGGGATAATCAGCCCCAGCATTTT. This sequence encodes CATSPTGGTGDNQPQHF.

The chain has TRBV7-6 and TRBJ1-5, with D possibly matching TRBD1 (5 bases). Germline V gene lookup returns CDR1 SGHVS and CDR2 FNYEAQ. Trimming removed 1 base at V and 7 bases at J, with 17 bases between. The CDR3 spans 16 residues. The CDR3 sequence is CASSLGELGGRQPQHF. As DNA, the CDR3 is TGTGCCAGCAGCTTAGGAGAGCTTGGGGGTCGGCAGCCCCAGCATTTT.

V is TRBV6-5 and J is TRBJ1-2; D gene uncertain. Trimming took 4 bases from V and 0 from J, leaving 9 bases between them. Germline V CDR1 and CDR2: MNHEY, SVGAGI. The CDR3 runs to 14 residues. Written as DNA, the CDR3 is TGTGCCAGCAGTTGGGCGGCGTCTAACTATGGCTACACCTTC. Translating gives CASSWAASNYGYTF.

This chain uses TRBV7-6 with TRBJ1-1, with a tentative D call TRBD1 (6 bases). The CDR3 sequence is 14 residues long. V lost 3 bases, J lost 1 base, and 9 bases lay in between. Per germline, CDR1 SGHVS and CDR2 FNYEAQ. The CDR3 sequence: CASSLGHSNTEAFF. The CDR3 coding sequence is TGTGCCAGCAGCTTGGGACACTCGAACACTGAAGCTTTCTTT.

The rearrangement links TRBV3-1 to TRBJ1-1; 8 bases align to TRBD1. The CDR3 contains 15 residues. V dropped 4 bases and J dropped 4; count of bases not matched to a gene: 8. Germline lookup yields CDR1 LGHDT and CDR2 YNNKEL (reference sequence). The CDR3, as DNA: TGTGCCAGCAGCCCGCCGACAGGGGAGGGCACTGAAGCTTTCTTT. This codes for CASSPPTGEGTEAFF. The whole variable domain, filled in from reference TRBV3-1 and TRBJ1-1, reads DTAVSQTPKYLVTQMGNDKSIKCEQNLGHDTMYWYKQDSKKFLKIMFSYNNKELIINETVPNRFSPKSPDKAHLNLHINSLELGDSAVYFCASSPPTGEGTEAFFGQGTRLTVV.

The chain links TRBV20-1 to TRBJ2-3; TRBD2 matches 14 bases. The V gene end was trimmed by 3 bases and the J gene end by 4 bases; junction bases not matched to a gene: 15. The length of the CDR3 is 19 residues. The germline V gene has CDR1 DFQATT and CDR2 SNEGSKA (reference sequence). The CDR3 DNA sequence: TGCAGTGCTAGCCTTCAGAAGGGACTAGCGGGAGCATATTCAGATACGCAGTATTTT. Translating it yields CSASLQKGLAGAYSDTQYF.

This clonotype occurred a few times. This sequence joins TRBV6-5 and TRBJ1-4, with a tentative D call TRBD1 (6 bases). The V and J ends lost 5 bases and 15 bases respectively, with 19 bases between them. This CDR3 has 13 amino acids. Germline V gene lookup returns CDR1 MNHEY and CDR2 SVGAGI. The CDR3 sequence is CASSQTGQLGMFF. CDR3 sequence (DNA): TGTGCCAGCAGTCAGACGGGACAACTTGGAATGTTTTTT.

J is TRBJ1-1 and V is TRBV6-1, with 11 bases that match TRBD1. Looked up from germline, CDR1 is MNHNS and CDR2 is SASEGT. The V gene end was trimmed by 8 bases and the J gene end by 8 bases; junction bases not matched to a gene: 10. There are 14 residues in the CDR3. The CDR3 nucleotides are TGTGCCAGCGAGATTTGGACAGGGGGCTTAGAAGCTTTCTTT. It specifies CASEIWTGGLEAFF.

The chain combines TRBV5-4 with TRBJ1-6; tentatively, D is TRBD1 (5 bases). The CDR3 has 13 residues. V gave up 1 base and J gave up 11 bases, with 10 bases separating them. Germline V CDR1 and CDR2: SGHNT, YYREEE (reference sequence). CDR3 sequence reads: CASSLSGKAPLHF. In DNA, the CDR3 is TGTGCCAGCAGCTTGTCAGGGAAGGCACCCCTCCACTTT.

The V gene is TRBV24-1, the J gene TRBJ2-1; TRBD2 aligns across 7 bases. Germline-derived CDR1 and CDR2 are KGHDR and SFDVKD. The V gene end was trimmed by 5 bases and the J gene end by 0 bases; junction bases not matched to a gene: 6. The CDR3 covers 16 residues. This CDR3 is CATSALLARSYNEQFF. The CDR3 DNA follows: TGTGCCACCAGTGCCCTACTAGCGCGCTCCTACAATGAGCAGTTCTTC.

The sample holds a few counts of this clonotype. The chain recombines TRBV4-1 with TRBJ1-1; D is uncertain. The ends were cut back, 3 bases at V and 0 bases at J, with 5 bases in the middle. Per the germline V gene, CDR1 is MGHRA and CDR2 is YSYEKL. The CDR3 is 13 amino acids. As DNA, the CDR3 is TGCGCCAGCAGCCAGCCGTTGAACACTGAAGCTTTCTTT. This encodes CASSQPLNTEAFF.

This chain links TRBV24-1 with TRBJ2-3, with D tentatively TRBD2 (6 bases). Germline CDR1 and CDR2: KGHDR and SFDVKD. The CDR3 contains 13 residues. Trimming stripped 2 bases from V and 6 bases from J, with 8 bases between. This CDR3 is CATSDSGRDTQYF. The CDR3 nucleotides are TGTGCCACCAGTGATTCAGGGAGGGATACGCAGTATTTT.

The genes are TRBV6-1 and TRBJ1-3, with 9 nucleotides matching TRBD1. J lost 4 bases, V lost 4 bases, and 8 bases had no gene match. This CDR3 contains 16 residues. CDR1 MNHNS and CDR2 SASEGT come from the germline V gene. In DNA, the CDR3 is TGTGCCAGCAGTGGACCGGGACAGGGCTTCGGAAACACCATATATTTT. Amino acid sequence: CASSGPGQGFGNTIYF.

The CDR3 sequence is CASSPRSWGMETQYF. CDR3 coding DNA: TGTGCCAGCTCACCACGAAGCTGGGGTATGGAGACCCAGTACTTC. The chain uses TRBV18 and TRBJ2-5; D remains ambiguous. V was shortened by 1 base and J by 5 bases, with 14 bases between the two germline ends. The CDR3 is 15 amino acids. The V gene's germline CDR1 is KGHSH and CDR2 LQKENI.